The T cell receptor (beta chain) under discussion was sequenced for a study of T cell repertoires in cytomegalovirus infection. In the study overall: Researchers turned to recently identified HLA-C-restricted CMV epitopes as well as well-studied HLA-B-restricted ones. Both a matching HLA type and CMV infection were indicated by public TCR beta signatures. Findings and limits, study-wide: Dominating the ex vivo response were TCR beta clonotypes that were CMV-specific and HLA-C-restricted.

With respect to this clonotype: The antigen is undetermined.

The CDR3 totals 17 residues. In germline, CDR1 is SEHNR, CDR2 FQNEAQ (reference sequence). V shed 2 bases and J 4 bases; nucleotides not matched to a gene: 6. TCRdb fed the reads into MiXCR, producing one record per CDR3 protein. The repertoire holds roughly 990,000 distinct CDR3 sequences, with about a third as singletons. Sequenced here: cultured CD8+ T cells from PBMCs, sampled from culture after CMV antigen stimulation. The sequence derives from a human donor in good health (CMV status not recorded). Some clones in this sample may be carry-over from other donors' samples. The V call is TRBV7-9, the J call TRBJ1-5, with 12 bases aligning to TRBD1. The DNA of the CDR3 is TGTGCCAGCAGCTTATTTGGGACAGGGGGCGTGAATCAGCCCCAGCATTTT. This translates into CASSLFGTGGVNQPQHF.